This T cell receptor (beta chain) was documented in a study of cytomegalovirus exposure and HLA in healthy donors. Points from the study as a whole: About 87% or about 30% of the time was how often most TCR beta V segments were productive, according to an earlier analysis.

At collection, donors were nominally healthy, but unrecorded immune exposures were probable. The PCR was carried out with 60 Vbeta primers and 13 Jbeta primers. The protocol was immunoSEQ multiplex PCR, while the TCRdb copy is restricted to in-frame clones and leaves out a portion. Of more than 150,000 clones listed, about 79% are singletons. CDR1 SGHDT and CDR2 YYEEEE come from the germline V gene. Trimming cost V 3 bases and J 1 base, with 11 bases left between them. The CDR3 spans 14 residues. This clone was recorded once. Antigen: not known. This receptor was obtained from a man in his fifties in good health and CMV-seropositive. The chain carries TRBV5-6 and TRBJ2-7, with a weak D call TRBD1 (6 bases). What was sequenced was PBMCs. CDR3 sequence: CASSSGTRSYEQYF. The CDR3 DNA reads TGTGCCAGCAGCTCCGGGACACGTTCCTACGAGCAGTACTTC.